The rows below give T cell receptor beta chains drawn from one sample of a study of blood T cell repertoires in COVID-19. The table came from immunoSEQ multiplex PCR; TCRdb's copy has only in-frame clones and leaves some out. The sample holds around 310,000 clones, 85% to 90% seen once. The sample taken for sequencing was PBMCs or T cells enriched from blood (not recorded which). These TCRs come from a woman in her thirties who had recovered from COVID-19. Each CDR3 is given without its conserved first and last residue. Fields, in order: CDR3 protein, clone size, V gene. Size tells how often a clone was seen (once, few, many) or the class of an expanded clone, and some rows leave it out.

CDR3 protein: ASPGGNTIY
clone size: NA
V gene: TRBV6-5

CDR3 protein: ASSYGRGNVQTIY
clone size: NA
V gene: TRBV5-6

CDR3 protein: ASSIGPYEQY
clone size: NA
V gene: TRBV12-3/TRBV12-4

CDR3 protein: ATSDGGSPAKNIQY
clone size: NA
V gene: TRBV15

CDR3 protein: ASSGREGIETQY
clone size: NA
V gene: TRBV5-1

CDR3 protein: ASSFGLNSGNTIY
clone size: NA
V gene: TRBV28

CDR3 protein: ASSLAPGAFNEQF
clone size: NA
V gene: TRBV7-6

CDR3 protein: ASSPLETGTHEQY
clone size: NA
V gene: TRBV18

CDR3 protein: ASSLDLVPTSGDTGELF
clone size: NA
V gene: TRBV11-2

CDR3 protein: ASGRLYEQY
clone size: NA
V gene: TRBV6-6

CDR3 protein: ASSLETGTDNSPLH
clone size: NA
V gene: TRBV7-9

CDR3 protein: ASSLEAVSSPLH
clone size: NA
V gene: TRBV3-1/TRBV3-2

CDR3 protein: ASSPTGNSYNEQF
clone size: NA
V gene: TRBV4-1

CDR3 protein: ASSPFDRGEAF
clone size: NA
V gene: TRBV7-2

CDR3 protein: ASSFSRTSASYEQY
clone size: NA
V gene: TRBV27

CDR3 protein: ASSSLGGSIYEQY
clone size: NA
V gene: TRBV7-2

CDR3 protein: ASSGGTSLVNEQF
clone size: NA
V gene: TRBV5-1

CDR3 protein: ASSLGGIYEQY
clone size: NA
V gene: TRBV7-2

CDR3 protein: ASSQGLAGGSFTDTQY
clone size: NA
V gene: TRBV14

CDR3 protein: ASSHRTAGEGYTGELF
clone size: few
V gene: TRBV4-1

CDR3 protein: ASSRLGQGRGNQPQH
clone size: NA
V gene: TRBV27

CDR3 protein: ASSYSTSGSYEQY
clone size: NA
V gene: TRBV6-2/TRBV6-3

CDR3 protein: ASSLGDRVYQPQH
clone size: NA
V gene: TRBV28

CDR3 protein: ASSFKREILYEQY
clone size: NA
V gene: TRBV11-2

CDR3 protein: ASSQEAQLNTEAF
clone size: NA
V gene: TRBV4-2

CDR3 protein: ASSPQGNYGYT
clone size: NA
V gene: TRBV9

CDR3 protein: ASSQAGGDYEQY
clone size: NA
V gene: TRBV3-1/TRBV3-2

CDR3 protein: ASSQTPGQDNNEQF
clone size: NA
V gene: TRBV23-1

CDR3 protein: ASSWTSTDTQY
clone size: NA
V gene: TRBV28

CDR3 protein: AIREGPARDNEQF
clone size: NA
V gene: TRBV10-3

CDR3 protein: ASRTGGDVLT
clone size: NA
V gene: TRBV28

CDR3 protein: ASSESPRDRVSTEAF
clone size: NA
V gene: TRBV25-1

CDR3 protein: ASSLGLVNTGELF
clone size: NA
V gene: TRBV5-8

CDR3 protein: ASSLLPSGNANEQF
clone size: NA
V gene: TRBV11-3

CDR3 protein: ASSLAAGRNNEQF
clone size: NA
V gene: TRBV7-9

CDR3 protein: ASSQADGQGGTEAF
clone size: NA
V gene: TRBV4-1

CDR3 protein: ASSGQGAGGYT
clone size: once
V gene: TRBV6-5

CDR3 protein: AWSVLVGRGEQF
clone size: NA
V gene: TRBV30

CDR3 protein: ASSRRGRVGYT
clone size: NA
V gene: TRBV12-3/TRBV12-4

CDR3 protein: SAPSGSGRDEQF
clone size: NA
V gene: TRBV29-1

CDR3 protein: ASSPTGLSHEQY
clone size: NA
V gene: TRBV6-4

CDR3 protein: ASSVGRSTEAF
clone size: NA
V gene: TRBV2

CDR3 protein: ASSSLRSGRTDTQY
clone size: NA
V gene: TRBV7-9

CDR3 protein: ASSQGQGVSGANVLT
clone size: NA
V gene: TRBV4-1

CDR3 protein: ASSSRAGLDYEQY
clone size: NA
V gene: TRBV11-2

CDR3 protein: ASSRVSWSYNEQF
clone size: NA
V gene: TRBV19

CDR3 protein: ASSLTGNYEQY
clone size: NA
V gene: TRBV28

CDR3 protein: ASGRAERSYNEQF
clone size: NA
V gene: TRBV27

CDR3 protein: ASSEYGNTGELF
clone size: NA
V gene: TRBV2

CDR3 protein: SVSQGTISNEKLF
clone size: NA
V gene: TRBV29-1

CDR3 protein: ASRTETLYNSPLH
clone size: once
V gene: TRBV2

CDR3 protein: ATSSGHSTDTQY
clone size: once
V gene: TRBV7-2